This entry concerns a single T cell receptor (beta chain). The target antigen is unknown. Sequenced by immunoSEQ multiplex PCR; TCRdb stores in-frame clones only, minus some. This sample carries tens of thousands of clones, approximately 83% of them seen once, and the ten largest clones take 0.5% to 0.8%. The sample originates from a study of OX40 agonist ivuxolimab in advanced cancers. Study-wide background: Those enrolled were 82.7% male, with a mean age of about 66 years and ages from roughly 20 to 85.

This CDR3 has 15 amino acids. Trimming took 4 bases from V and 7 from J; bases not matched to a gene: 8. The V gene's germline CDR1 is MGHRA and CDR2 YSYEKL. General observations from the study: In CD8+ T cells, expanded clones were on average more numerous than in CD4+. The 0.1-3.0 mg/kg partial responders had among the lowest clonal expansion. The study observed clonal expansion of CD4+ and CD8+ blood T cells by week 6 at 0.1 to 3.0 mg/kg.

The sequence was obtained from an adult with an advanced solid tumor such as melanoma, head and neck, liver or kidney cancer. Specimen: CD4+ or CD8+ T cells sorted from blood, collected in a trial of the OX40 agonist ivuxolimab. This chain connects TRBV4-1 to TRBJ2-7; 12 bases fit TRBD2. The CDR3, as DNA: TGCGCCAGCAGCCTTCAGACTAGCGGGGGCGGTGAGCAGTACTTC. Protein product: CASSLQTSGGGEQYF.